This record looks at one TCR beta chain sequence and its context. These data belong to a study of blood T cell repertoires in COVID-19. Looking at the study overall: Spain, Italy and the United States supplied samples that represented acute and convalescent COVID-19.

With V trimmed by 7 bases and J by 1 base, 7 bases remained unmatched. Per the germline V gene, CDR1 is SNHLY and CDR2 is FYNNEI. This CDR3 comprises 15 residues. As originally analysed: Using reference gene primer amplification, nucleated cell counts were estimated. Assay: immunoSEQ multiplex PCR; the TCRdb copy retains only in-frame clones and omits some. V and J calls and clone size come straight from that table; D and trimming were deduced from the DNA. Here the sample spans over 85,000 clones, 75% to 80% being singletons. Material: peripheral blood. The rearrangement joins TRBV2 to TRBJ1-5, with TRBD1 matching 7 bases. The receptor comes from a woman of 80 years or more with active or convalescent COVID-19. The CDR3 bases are TGTGCCAGCACAGGGACAGTAGTAAGCAATCAGCCCCAGCATTTT. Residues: CASTGTVVSNQPQHF.